This T cell receptor (beta chain) was observed in a study of tumor-infiltrating lymphocytes in primary liver carcinoma. Study at large: Each of the samples returned roughly 3.65 to 8 million productive TCRbeta reads (a yield similar across tissue types).

General study results and limits: The study found a significantly higher top-250-clone fraction in tumors than in blood (p = 0.039). Among top clones, only about 7.5-24% appeared in all five tumor regions.

Using a constant-region primer together with ProtoScript II reverse transcriptase, TCR beta cDNA was made from about 500 ng of total RNA. The TCR beta library was amplified through three nested multiplex PCR rounds in a modified ARM-PCR procedure. TRBV1-TRBV30 forward primers and a C-beta reverse primer were used in the first two PCR rounds, which each ran for approximately 10 cycles. TCRdb processed the multiplex PCR reads anew with MiXCR; each CDR3 protein has one entry. This sample yields about 70,000 distinct CDR3 sequences, of which more than 60% are seen a single time; about a quarter belongs to the top ten. V was trimmed by 10 bases and J by 4 bases, leaving 14 bases between them. CDR3 length: 12 residues. Germline V CDR1 and CDR2: MNHEY, SVGEGT. Bulk tissue was left unsorted, and RNA and DNA were co-extracted from 20-30 mg of it. Comments on this clonotype: Its antigen is undetermined.

The sequencing input was liver tumor tissue from sampling region 4. As for subset: tumor region T4, right-lateral pole. The receptor was derived from a man in his forties or fifties with primary liver carcinoma and hepatitis B virus infection. The V and J genes are TRBV6-2 or TRBV6-3 and TRBJ2-7; D gene unclear. This CDR3 is CANNYNPYEQYF. The CDR3 DNA reads TGTGCCAACAACTACAATCCGTACGAGCAGTACTTC.